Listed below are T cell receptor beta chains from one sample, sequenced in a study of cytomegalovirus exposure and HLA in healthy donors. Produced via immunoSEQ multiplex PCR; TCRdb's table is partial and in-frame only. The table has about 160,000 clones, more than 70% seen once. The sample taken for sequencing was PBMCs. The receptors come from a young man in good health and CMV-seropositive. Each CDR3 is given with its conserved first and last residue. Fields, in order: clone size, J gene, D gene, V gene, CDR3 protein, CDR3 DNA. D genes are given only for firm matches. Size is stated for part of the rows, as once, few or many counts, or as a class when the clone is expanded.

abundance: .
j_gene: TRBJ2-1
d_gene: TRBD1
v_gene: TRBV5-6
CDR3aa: CASSWTGHNEQFF
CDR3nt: TGTGCCAGCAGCTGGACAGGGCACAATGAGCAGTTCTTC

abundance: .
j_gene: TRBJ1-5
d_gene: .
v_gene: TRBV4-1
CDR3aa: CASSQEEGQANQPQHF
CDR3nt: TGCGCCAGCAGCCAAGAAGAAGGACAAGCAAATCAGCCCCAGCATTTT

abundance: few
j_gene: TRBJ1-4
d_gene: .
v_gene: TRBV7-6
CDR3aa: CASSLGGSREKLFF
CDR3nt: TGTGCCAGCAGCTTAGGGGGCTCAAGGGAAAAACTGTTTTTT

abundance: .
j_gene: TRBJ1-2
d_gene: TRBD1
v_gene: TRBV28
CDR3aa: CASSYPAGGIGYTF
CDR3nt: TGTGCCAGCAGTTACCCCGCAGGGGGGATTGGCTACACCTTC

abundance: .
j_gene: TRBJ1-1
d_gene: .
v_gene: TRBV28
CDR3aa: CASSLRDGHRNTEAFF
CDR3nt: TGTGCCAGCAGCCTGCGGGATGGACATAGGAACACTGAAGCTTTCTTT

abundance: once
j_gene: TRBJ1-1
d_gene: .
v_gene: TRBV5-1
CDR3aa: CASSFGGNTEAFF
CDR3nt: TGCGCCAGCAGCTTTGGAGGGAACACTGAAGCTTTCTTT

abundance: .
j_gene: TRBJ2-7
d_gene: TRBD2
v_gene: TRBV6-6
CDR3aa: CASNSGGGSYEQYF
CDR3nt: TGTGCCAGCAACTCGGGGGGTGGGTCCTACGAGCAGTACTTC

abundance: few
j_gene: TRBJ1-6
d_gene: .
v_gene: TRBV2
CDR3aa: CAGTADNSPLHF
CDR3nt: TGTGCCGGAACAGCTGATAATTCACCCCTCCACTTT

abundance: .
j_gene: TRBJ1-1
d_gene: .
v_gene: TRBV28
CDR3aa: CASRRGGNTEAFF
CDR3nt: TGTGCCAGCCGGAGGGGAGGGAACACTGAAGCTTTCTTT

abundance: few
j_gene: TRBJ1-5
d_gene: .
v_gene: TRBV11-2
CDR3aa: CASSSRDTGGSQPQHF
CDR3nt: TGTGCCAGCAGCTCCCGGGACACGGGAGGGAGTCAGCCCCAGCATTTT

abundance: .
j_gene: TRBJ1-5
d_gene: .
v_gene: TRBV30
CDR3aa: CAWNPGYSNQPQHF
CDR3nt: TGTGCCTGGAACCCGGGGTATAGCAATCAGCCCCAGCATTTT

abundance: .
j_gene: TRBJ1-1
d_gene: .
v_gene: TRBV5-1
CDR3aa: CASSFDRMNTEAFF
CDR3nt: TGCGCCAGCAGCTTTGACAGGATGAACACTGAAGCTTTCTTT

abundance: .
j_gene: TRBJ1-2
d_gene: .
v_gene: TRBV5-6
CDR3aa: CASSLGGDGRNYGYTF
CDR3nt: TGTGCCAGCAGCTTGGGGGGCGACGGAAGAAACTATGGCTACACCTTC

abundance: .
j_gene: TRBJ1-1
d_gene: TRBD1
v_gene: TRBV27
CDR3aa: CASSLSGGAGTEAFF
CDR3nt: TGTGCCAGCAGTTTATCAGGGGGCGCGGGGACTGAAGCTTTCTTT

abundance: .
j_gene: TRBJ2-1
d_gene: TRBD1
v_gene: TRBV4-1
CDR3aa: CASSPGQGADEQFF
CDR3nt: TGCGCCAGCAGCCCGGGACAGGGGGCCGATGAGCAGTTCTTC

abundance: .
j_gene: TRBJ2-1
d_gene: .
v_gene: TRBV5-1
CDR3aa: CASSLTTLGPFNEQFF
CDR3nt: TGCGCCAGCAGCCTGACTACACTGGGTCCTTTCAATGAGCAGTTCTTC

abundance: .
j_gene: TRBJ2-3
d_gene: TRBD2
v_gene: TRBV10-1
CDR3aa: CASYDCRTSGSIPTDTQYF
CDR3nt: TGCGCCAGCTACGACTGCAGGACTAGCGGGAGTATCCCCACAGATACGCAGTATTTT